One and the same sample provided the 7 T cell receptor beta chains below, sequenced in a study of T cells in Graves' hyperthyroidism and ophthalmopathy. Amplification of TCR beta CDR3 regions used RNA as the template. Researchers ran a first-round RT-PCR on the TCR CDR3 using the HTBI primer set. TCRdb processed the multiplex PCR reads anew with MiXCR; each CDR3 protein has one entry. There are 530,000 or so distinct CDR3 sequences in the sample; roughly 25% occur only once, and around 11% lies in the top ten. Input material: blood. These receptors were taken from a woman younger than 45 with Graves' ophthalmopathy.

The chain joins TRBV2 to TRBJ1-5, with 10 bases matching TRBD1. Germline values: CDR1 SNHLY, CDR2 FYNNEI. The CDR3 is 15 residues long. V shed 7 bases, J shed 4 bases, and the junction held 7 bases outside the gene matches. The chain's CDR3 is CASTDRTGGNQPQHF. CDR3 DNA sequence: TGTGCCAGCACCGATAGGACAGGGGGGAATCAGCCCCAGCATTTT.

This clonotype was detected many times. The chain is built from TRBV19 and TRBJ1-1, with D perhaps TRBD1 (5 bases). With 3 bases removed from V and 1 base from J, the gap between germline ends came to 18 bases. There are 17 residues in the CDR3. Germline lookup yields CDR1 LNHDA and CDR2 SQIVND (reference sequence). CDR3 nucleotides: TGTGCCAGTAGTATTTATGGGACTGGGATAGGGAACACTGAAGCTTTCTTT. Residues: CASSIYGTGIGNTEAFF.

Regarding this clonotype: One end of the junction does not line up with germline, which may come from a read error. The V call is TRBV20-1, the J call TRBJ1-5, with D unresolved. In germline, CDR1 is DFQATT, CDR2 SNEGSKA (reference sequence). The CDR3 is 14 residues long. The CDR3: CSATRGNSNRPQHF. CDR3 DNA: TGCAGTGCTACCCGGGGAAATAGCAATCGGCCCCAGCATTTT.

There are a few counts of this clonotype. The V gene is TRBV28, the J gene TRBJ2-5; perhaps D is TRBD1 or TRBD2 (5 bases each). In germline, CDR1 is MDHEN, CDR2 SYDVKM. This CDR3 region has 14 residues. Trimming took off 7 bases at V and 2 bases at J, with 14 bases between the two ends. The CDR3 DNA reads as TGTGCCAGCACAAATGGGGGAAATCAAGAGACCCAGTACTTC. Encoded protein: CASTNGGNQETQYF. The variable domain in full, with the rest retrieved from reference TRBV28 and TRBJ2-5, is DVKVTQSSRYLVKRTGEKVFLECVQDMDHENMFWYRQDPGLGLRLIYFSYDVKMKEKGDIPEGYSVSREKKERFSLILESASTNQTSMYLCASTNGGNQETQYFGPGTRLLVL.

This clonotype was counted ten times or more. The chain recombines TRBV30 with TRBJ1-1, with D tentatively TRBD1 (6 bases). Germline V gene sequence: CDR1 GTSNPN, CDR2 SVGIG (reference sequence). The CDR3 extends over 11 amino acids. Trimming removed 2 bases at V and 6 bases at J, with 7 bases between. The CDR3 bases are TGTGCCTGGAGTTACAGGGCTGAAGCTTTCTTT. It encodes CAWSYRAEAFF.

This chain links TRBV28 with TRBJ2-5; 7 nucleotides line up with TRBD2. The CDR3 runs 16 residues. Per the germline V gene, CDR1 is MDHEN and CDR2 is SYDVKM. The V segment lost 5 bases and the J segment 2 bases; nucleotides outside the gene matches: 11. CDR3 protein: CASSPPGRGFQETQYF. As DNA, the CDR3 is TGTGCCAGCAGTCCCCCCGGGCGGGGGTTTCAAGAGACCCAGTACTTC.

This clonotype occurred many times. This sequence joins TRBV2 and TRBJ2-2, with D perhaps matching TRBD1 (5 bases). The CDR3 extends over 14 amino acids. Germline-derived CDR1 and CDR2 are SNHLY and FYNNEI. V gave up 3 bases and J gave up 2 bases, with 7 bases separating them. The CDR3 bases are TGTGCCAGCAGTGAGGACACCAACACCGGGGAGCTGTTTTTT. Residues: CASSEDTNTGELFF.